This T cell receptor beta chain was observed in a study of blood T cell repertoires in COVID-19. The overall study: Spain, Italy and the United States supplied samples that represented acute and convalescent COVID-19. Sources were T cells, B-cell-depleted T cells, or PBMCs; the material itself was cDNA or gDNA.

Per the original methods: Estimates of nucleated cell counts were drawn from the amplification of reference gene primers. Sequencing was performed with immunoSEQ multiplex PCR; in TCRdb, only in-frame clones are kept and a portion is missing. V and J calls and clone size are as listed in that table; D and trimming were resolved from the DNA. Among just over 150,000 clones listed, over 85% were seen once. The length of the CDR3 is 16 residues. The V gene lost 4 bases and the J gene lost 0 bases, with 13 bases spanning the gap. CDR1 is PRHDT and CDR2 is FYEKMQ in the germline V gene (reference sequence).

The sequence was obtained from a woman aged 45 to 65 with acute or convalescent COVID-19. The genes are TRBV13 and TRBJ1-3, with D unresolved. The sample consisted of peripheral blood. CDR3 residues: CASSSLPRGSGNTIYF. The CDR3 DNA follows: TGTGCCAGCAGCTCCCTACCCAGAGGCTCTGGAAACACCATATATTTT.